This TCR beta chain was profiled in a study of T cells in Graves' hyperthyroidism and ophthalmopathy. Clinical symptoms, serum thyroxine, TRAb, thyroid ultrasound and orbital computed tomography established diagnosis. This clonotype has more than one count but fewer than ten. Researchers amplified the TCR beta CDR3 regions from RNA transcripts. The HTBI primer set drove a first-round RT-PCR of the TCR CDR3. MiXCR, applied by TCRdb to the multiplex PCR reads, yields one record per CDR3 protein. The repertoire holds about 720,000 distinct CDR3 sequences, with about 16% as singletons. The CDR3 has 14 amino acids. V was cut by 2 bases and J by 5 bases, with 12 bases left in between. In germline, CDR1 is PRHDT, CDR2 FYEKMQ (reference sequence).

Material for sequencing was blood. The rearrangement uses TRBV13 and TRBJ2-5; D possibly corresponds to TRBD1 (5 bases). The receptor was isolated from a young man with Graves' hyperthyroidism. The DNA of the CDR3 is TGTGCCAGCAGCTTAACAGGAGTCCGCGAGACCCAGTACTTC. Amino acids: CASSLTGVRETQYF.